This TCR beta chain was recovered during a study of T cells in Graves' hyperthyroidism and ophthalmopathy. Study conclusions and caveats: Researchers found most expanded thyroid clonotypes above 0.001 in blood as well.

This clonotype was seen ten or more times. Its specificity is unknown. An end of the junction does not agree with germline; a read error may underlie this. The PBMCs studied were ones that came from approximately 9.9 ml fresh peripheral blood. Per germline, CDR1 SSHAT and CDR2 FNYEAQ (reference sequence). This CDR3 is built from 15 residues. Using RNA transcripts as the source, TCR beta CDR3 regions were amplified. The HTBI primer set was used in a first-round RT-PCR of the TCR CDR3. MiXCR, run by TCRdb on the multiplex PCR reads, gives a single entry per CDR3 protein. The sample records roughly 180,000 distinct CDR3 sequences, approximately 9% being singletons.

The sequenced material came from blood. The TCR was taken from a woman younger than 30 with Graves' hyperthyroidism that later progressed to Graves' ophthalmopathy. This chain uses TRBV7-7 with TRBJ2-5, with D perhaps matching TRBD1 (6 bases). The CDR3 here is CASSSQGGLGETQYF. The CDR3 region has the DNA TGTGCTAGCAGCTCACAGGGCGGTTTGGGAGAGACCCAGTACTTC. Supplemented by reference TRBV7-7 and TRBJ2-5, the full variable domain reads GAGVSQSPRYKVTKRGQDVTLRCDPISSHATLYWYQQALGQGPEFLTYFNYEAQPDKSGLPSDRFSAERPEGSISTLTIQRTEQRDSAMYRCASSSQGGLGETQYFGPGTRLLVL.